This T cell receptor (beta chain) emerged from a study of T cell repertoires in cytomegalovirus infection. This clonotype was observed at least ten times. What it recognizes is unknown. Deletions cut 6 bases from V and 0 bases from J, with 12 bases between. The CDR3 is 15 residues long. CDR1 and CDR2 (germline): MNHNS, SASEGT. Study results and caveats: Pooled public TCR beta family frequency picked out CMV carriers with the relevant HLA.

Via MiXCR, TCRdb re-called the reads, giving one row per CDR3 protein. The sample gives 310,000 or so distinct CDR3 sequences, roughly 24% of which show up once; approximately 15% is in the top ten. The V gene is TRBV6-1, the J gene TRBJ1-5; D gene unclear. Sequenced sample: PBMCs. The sequence came from a human donor in good health (CMV status not recorded). Some clones in this sample may be carry-over from other donors' samples. The CDR3 coding sequence is TGTGCCAGCAGAAGCACTGGAGATAGCAATCAGCCCCAGCATTTT. The encoded protein is CASRSTGDSNQPQHF.